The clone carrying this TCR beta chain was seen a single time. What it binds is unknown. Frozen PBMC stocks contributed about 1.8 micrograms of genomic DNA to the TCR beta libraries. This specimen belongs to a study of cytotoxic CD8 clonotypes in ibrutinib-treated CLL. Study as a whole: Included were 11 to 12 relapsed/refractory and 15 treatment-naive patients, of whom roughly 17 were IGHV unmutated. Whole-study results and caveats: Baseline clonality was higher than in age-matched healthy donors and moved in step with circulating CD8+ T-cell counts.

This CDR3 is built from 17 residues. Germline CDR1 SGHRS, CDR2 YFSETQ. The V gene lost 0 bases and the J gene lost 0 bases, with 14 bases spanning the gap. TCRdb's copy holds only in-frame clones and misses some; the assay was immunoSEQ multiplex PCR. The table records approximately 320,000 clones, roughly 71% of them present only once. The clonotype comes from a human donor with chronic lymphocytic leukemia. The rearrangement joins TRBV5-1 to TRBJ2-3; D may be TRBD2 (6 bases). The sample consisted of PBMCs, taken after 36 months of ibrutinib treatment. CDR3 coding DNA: TGCGCCAGCAGCTTGGGGGCGGGGAGGCCTAGCACAGATACGCAGTATTTT. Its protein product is CASSLGAGRPSTDTQYF.